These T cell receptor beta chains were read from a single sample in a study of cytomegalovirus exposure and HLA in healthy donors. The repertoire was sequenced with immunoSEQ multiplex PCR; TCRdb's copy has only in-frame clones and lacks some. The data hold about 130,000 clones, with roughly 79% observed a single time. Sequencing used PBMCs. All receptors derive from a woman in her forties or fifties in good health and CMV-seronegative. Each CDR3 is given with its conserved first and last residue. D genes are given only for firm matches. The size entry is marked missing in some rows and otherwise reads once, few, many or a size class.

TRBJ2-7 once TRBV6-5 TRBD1 TGTGCCAGCAAACGGGCGGGACAGGGGTTCTACGAGCAGTACTTC CASKRAGQGFYEQYF
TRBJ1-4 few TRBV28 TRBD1 TGTGCCAGCAGCCCCACCGGGACAGGTACGGAAAAACTGTTTTTT CASSPTGTGTEKLFF
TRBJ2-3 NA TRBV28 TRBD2 TGTGCCAGCAGTACAACTAGCGGGAGCACAGATACGCAGTATTTT CASSTTSGSTDTQYF
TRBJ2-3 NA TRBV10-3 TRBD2 TGTGCCATCAGCGTAGCGGGGGAACCCACAGATACGCAGTATTTT CAISVAGEPTDTQYF
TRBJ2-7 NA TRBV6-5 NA TGTGCCAGCAGGCGATTCAGTGACAGGTCCTACGAGCAGTACTTC CASRRFSDRSYEQYF
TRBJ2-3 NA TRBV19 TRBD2 TGTGCCAGTAGTCCTACTAGCGGGGCCAGCACAGATACGCAGTATTTT CASSPTSGASTDTQYF
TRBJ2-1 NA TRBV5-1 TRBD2 TGCGCCAGCAGTCCCGGACTAGCGGGAGGAAAACTCTCCTACAATGAGCAGTTCTTC CASSPGLAGGKLSYNEQFF
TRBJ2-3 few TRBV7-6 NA TGTGCCAGCAGCTTTTGGGGGGAAACAGATACGCAGTATTTT CASSFWGETDTQYF
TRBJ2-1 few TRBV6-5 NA TGTGCCAGCGCACTAAGCTCCTACAATGAGCAGTTCTTC CASALSSYNEQFF
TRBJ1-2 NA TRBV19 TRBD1 TGTGCCAGTAGTATAAGTGTGACAGGGGACTATGGCTACACCTTC CASSISVTGDYGYTF
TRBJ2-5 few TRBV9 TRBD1 TGTGCCAGCAGCGGGACAGGGGGAAGGATCCAAGAGACCCAGTACTTC CASSGTGGRIQETQYF
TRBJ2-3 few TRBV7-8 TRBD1 TGTGCCAGCAGCCTCACGACAGGGAGTACGGGGGATACGCAGTATTTT CASSLTTGSTGDTQYF
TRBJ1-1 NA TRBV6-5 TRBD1 TGTGCCAGCAGTCTGGACAGGGGCGGAACTGAAGCTTTCTTT CASSLDRGGTEAFF